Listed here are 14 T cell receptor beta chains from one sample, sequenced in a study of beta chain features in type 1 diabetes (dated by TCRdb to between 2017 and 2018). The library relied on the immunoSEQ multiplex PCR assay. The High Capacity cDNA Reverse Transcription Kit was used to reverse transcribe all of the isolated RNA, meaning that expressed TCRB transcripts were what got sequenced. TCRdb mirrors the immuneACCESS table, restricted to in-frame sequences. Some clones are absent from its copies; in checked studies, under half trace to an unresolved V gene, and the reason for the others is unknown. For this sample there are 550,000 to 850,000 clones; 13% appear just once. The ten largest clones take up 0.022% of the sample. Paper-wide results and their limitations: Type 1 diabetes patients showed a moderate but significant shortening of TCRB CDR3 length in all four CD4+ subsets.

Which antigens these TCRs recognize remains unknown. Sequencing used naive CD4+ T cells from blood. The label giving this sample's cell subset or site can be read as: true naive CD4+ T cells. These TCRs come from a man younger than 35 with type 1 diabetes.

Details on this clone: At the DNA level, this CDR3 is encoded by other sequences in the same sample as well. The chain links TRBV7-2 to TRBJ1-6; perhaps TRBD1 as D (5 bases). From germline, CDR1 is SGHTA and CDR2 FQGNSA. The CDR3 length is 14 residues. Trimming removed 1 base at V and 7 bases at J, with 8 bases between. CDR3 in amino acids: CASSLVQGNSPLHF. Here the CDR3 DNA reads TGTGCCAGCAGCTTAGTTCAGGGAAATTCACCCCTCCACTTT.

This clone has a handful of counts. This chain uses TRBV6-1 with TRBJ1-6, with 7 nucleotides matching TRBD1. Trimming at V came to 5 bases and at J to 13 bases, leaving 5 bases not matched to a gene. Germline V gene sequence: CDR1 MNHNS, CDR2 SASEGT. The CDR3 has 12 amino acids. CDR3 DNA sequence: TGTGCCAGCAGTTTGACAGGGACGCCCCTCCACTTT. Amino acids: CASSLTGTPLHF.

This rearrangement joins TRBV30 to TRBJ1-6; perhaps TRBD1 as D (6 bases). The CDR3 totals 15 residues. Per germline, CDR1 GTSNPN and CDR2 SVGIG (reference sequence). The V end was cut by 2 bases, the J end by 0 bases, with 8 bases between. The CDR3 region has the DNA TGTGCCTGGAGTCAGGGGAGCTCCTATAATTCACCCCTCCACTTT. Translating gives CAWSQGSSYNSPLHF.

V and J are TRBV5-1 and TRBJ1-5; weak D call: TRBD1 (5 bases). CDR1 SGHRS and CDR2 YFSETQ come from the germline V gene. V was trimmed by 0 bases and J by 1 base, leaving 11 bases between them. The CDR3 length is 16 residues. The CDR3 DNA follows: TGCGCCAGCAGCTTGGTTCGGGGGGTGAGCAATCAGCCCCAGCATTTT. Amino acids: CASSLVRGVSNQPQHF.

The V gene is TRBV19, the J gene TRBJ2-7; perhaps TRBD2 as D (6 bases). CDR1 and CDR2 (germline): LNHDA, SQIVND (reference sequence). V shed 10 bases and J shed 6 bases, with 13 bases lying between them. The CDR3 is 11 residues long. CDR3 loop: CATLEGVEQYF. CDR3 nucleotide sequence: TGTGCCACTCTGGAGGGTGTCGAGCAGTACTTC.

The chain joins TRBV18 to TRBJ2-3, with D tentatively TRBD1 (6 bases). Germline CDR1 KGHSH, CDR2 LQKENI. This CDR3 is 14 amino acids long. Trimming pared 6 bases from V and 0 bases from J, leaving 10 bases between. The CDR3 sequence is CASSRTASTDTQYF. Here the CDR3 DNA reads TGTGCCAGCTCGCGGACAGCTAGCACAGATACGCAGTATTTT. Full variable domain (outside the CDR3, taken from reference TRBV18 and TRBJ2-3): NAGVMQNPRHLVRRRGQEARLRCSPMKGHSHVYWYRQLPEEGLKFMVYLQKENIIDESGMPKERFSAEFPKEGPSILRIQQVVRGDSAAYFCASSRTASTDTQYFGPGTRLTVL.

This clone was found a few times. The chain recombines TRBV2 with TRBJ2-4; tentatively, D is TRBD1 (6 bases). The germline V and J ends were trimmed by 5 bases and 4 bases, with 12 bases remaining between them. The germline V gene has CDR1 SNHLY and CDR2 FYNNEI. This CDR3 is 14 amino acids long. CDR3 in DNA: TGTGCCAGCAGTCCCGGGCAGGGGAAAAACATTCAGTACTTC. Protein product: CASSPGQGKNIQYF.

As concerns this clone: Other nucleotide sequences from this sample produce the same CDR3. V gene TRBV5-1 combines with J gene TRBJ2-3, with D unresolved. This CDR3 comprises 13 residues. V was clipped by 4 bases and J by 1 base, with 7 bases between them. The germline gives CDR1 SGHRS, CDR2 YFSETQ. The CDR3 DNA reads TGCGCCAGCAGCCCTGGGGGCACAGATACGCAGTATTTT. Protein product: CASSPGGTDTQYF.

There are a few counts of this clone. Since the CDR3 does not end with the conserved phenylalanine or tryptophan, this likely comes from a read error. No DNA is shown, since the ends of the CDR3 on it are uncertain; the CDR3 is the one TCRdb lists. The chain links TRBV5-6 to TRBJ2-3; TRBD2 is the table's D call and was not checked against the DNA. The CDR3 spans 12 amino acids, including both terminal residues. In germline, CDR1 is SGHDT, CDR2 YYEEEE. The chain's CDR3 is CASSSGLAVSTT.

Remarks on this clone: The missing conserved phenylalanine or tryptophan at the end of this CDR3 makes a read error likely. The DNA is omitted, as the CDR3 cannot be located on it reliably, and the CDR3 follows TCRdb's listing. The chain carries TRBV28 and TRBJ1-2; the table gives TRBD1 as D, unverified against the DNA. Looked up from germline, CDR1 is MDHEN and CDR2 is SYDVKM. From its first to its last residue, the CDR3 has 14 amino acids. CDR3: CASSLSAGQVDPFL.

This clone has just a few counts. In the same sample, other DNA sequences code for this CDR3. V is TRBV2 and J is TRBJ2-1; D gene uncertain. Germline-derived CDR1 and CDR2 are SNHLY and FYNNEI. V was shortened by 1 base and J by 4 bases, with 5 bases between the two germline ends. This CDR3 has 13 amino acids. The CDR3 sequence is CASSEEGYNEQFF. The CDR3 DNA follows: TGTGCCAGCAGTGAAGAAGGGTACAATGAGCAGTTCTTC.

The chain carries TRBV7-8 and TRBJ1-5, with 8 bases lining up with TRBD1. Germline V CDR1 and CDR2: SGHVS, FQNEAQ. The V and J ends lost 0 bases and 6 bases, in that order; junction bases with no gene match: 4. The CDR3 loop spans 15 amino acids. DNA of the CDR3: TGTGCCAGCAGCTTAGCGGACAGGGTCGGTCAGCCCCAGCATTTT. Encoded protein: CASSLADRVGQPQHF. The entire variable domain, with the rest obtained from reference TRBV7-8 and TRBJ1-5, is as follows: GAGVSQSPRYKVAKRGQDVALRCDPISGHVSLFWYQQALGQGPEFLTYFQNEAQLDKSGLPSDRFFAERPEGSVSTLKIQRTQQEDSAVYLCASSLADRVGQPQHFGDGTRLSIL.

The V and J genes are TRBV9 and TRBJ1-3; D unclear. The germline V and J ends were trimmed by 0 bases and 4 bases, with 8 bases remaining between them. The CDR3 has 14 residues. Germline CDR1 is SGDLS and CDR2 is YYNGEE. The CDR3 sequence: CASSVEYTGNTIYF. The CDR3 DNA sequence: TGTGCCAGCAGCGTAGAGTACACGGGAAACACCATATATTTT.

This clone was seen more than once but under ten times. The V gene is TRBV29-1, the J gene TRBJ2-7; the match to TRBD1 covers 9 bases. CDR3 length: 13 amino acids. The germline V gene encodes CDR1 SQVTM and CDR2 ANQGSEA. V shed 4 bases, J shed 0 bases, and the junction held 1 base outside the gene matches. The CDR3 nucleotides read TGCAGCGTTGCGGGACAGGGCTCCTACGAGCAGTACTTC. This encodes CSVAGQGSYEQYF.